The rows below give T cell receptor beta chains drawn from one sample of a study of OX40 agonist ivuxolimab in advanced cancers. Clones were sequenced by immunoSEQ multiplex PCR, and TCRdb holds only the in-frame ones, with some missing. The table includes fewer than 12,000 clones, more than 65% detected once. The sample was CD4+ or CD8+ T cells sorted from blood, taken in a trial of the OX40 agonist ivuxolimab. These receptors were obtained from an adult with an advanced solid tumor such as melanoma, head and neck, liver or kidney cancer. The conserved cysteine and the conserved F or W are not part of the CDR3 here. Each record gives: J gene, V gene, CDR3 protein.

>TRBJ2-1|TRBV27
ASSSLFPFGLAGGLTYNEQF
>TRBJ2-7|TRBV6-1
ASSSGLTLEQY
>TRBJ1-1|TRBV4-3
ASSQGQGAMNTEAF
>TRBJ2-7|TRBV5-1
ASSSNKQGASYEQY
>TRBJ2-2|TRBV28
ASRGIGTGELF
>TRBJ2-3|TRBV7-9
ASSLELAAPRGSTDTQY
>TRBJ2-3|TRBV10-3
AISGLAGDTDTQY
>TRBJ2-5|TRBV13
ASGMDSGETQY
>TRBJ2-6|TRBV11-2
ASSLDLTGVGANVLT
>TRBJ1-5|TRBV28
ASTQPGPDFNQPQH
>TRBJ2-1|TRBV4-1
ASSLDGTGNYNEQF
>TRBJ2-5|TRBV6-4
ASSRDTQETQY
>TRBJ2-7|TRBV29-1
SVETGTDRYEQY
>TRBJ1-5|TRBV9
ASSVSPGQPQH
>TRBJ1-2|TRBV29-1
SVVLGRAGGYT
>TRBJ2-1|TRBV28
ASIKGSGHEQF
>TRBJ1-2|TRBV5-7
ASSGDRDRLYGYT